This T cell receptor (beta chain) was sequenced during a study of OX40 agonist ivuxolimab in advanced cancers. The overall study: Each patient was given ivuxolimab into a vein every 2 weeks, at 0.01 to 10 mg/kg.

Sampling of blood occurred at baseline, cycle 4 day 1, and cycle 7 day 1. The V and J ends lost 0 bases and 3 bases respectively, with 15 bases between them. CDR1 and CDR2 from the germline V gene are GTSNPN and SVGIG (reference sequence). The CDR3 is 16 residues long. Points on this clone: The antigen is undetermined.

Libraries were prepared by immunoSEQ multiplex PCR; TCRdb keeps only in-frame clonotypes and omits some of them. The sample gives some 63,000 clones, around 87% of which show up once; roughly an eighth is in the top ten. Overall study results and limits: The study found among the lowest clonal expansion in partial responders at 0.1-3.0 mg/kg.

The specimen was CD4+ or CD8+ T cells sorted from blood, collected in a trial of the OX40 agonist ivuxolimab. This clonotype was obtained from an adult with an advanced solid tumor such as melanoma, head and neck, liver or kidney cancer. The chain is built from TRBV30 and TRBJ1-3; weak D call: TRBD1 (6 bases). CDR3 DNA: TGTGCCTGGAGTGTAGGGGGAACTCGTGGTGGAAACACCATATATTTT. Translation: CAWSVGGTRGGNTIYF.